These 4 T cell receptor beta chains came from one sample sequenced in a study of T cells in Graves' hyperthyroidism and ophthalmopathy. The CDR3 regions of TCR beta were amplified from RNA transcripts. A first-round RT-PCR of the TCR CDR3 used the HTBI primer set. TCRdb re-called the multiplex PCR reads through MiXCR, storing one row per CDR3 protein. This table has roughly 800,000 distinct CDR3 sequences, roughly 40% appearing once. The source material was blood. Receptor source: a man younger than 35 with Graves' hyperthyroidism.

The V call is TRBV29-1, the J call TRBJ1-4; 10 nucleotides line up with TRBD1. Germline V gives CDR1 SQVTM, CDR2 ANQGSEA. V was pared by 8 bases and J by 7 bases, with 4 bases of the junction left unmatched. CDR3 size: 12 residues. The DNA for the CDR3 is TGCAGCCCAGGGACAGGGGTTGAAAAACTGTTTTTT. Its protein is CSPGTGVEKLFF. The whole variable domain, filled in from reference TRBV29-1 and TRBJ1-4, reads SAVISQKPSRDICQRGTSLTIQCQVDSQVTMMFWYRQQPGQSLTLIATANQGSEATYESGFVIDKFPISRPNLTFSTLTVSNMSPEDSSIYLCSPGTGVEKLFFGSGTQLSVL.

The gene calls are TRBV7-9 and TRBJ2-2, with 12 bases fitting TRBD2. The CDR3 totals 18 residues. Losses at the gene ends were 2 bases for V and 6 bases for J; bases not matched to a gene: 10. Germline-derived CDR1 and CDR2 are SEHNR and FQNEAQ (reference sequence). The CDR3 coding sequence is TGTGCCAGCAGCTTACGACTAGCGGGAGTCGGTAATGCCGGGGAGCTGTTTTTT. It codes for CASSLRLAGVGNAGELFF.

This clonotype came up many times. This sequence joins TRBV7-2 and TRBJ2-5; TRBD1 aligns across 8 bases. The CDR3 is 13 residues long. CDR1 SGHTA and CDR2 FQGNSA come from the germline V gene. Trimming at V came to 6 bases and at J to 4 bases, leaving 4 bases not matched to a gene. CDR3: CASSYDRGETQYF. The CDR3 DNA reads TGTGCCAGCAGTTACGACAGGGGAGAGACCCAGTACTTC. Supplemented by reference TRBV7-2 and TRBJ2-5, the full variable domain reads GAGVSQSPSNKVTEKGKDVELRCDPISGHTALYWYRQSLGQGLEFLIYFQGNSAPDKSGLPSDRFSAERTGGSVSTLTIQRTQQEDSAVYLCASSYDRGETQYFGPGTRLLVL.

Remarks on this clonotype: This may stem from a read error, because a much larger clone lies one nucleotide away. This chain uses TRBV20-1 with TRBJ1-1; D uncertain. The CDR3 length is 13 residues. V gave up 5 bases and J gave up 6 bases, with 16 bases separating them. The germline V gene has CDR1 DFQATT and CDR2 SNEGSKA (reference sequence). CDR3 sequence reads: CSARDLRDAEAFF. In DNA form, the CDR3 reads TGCAGTGCTCGCGACTTACGGGATGCTGAAGCTTTCTTT.